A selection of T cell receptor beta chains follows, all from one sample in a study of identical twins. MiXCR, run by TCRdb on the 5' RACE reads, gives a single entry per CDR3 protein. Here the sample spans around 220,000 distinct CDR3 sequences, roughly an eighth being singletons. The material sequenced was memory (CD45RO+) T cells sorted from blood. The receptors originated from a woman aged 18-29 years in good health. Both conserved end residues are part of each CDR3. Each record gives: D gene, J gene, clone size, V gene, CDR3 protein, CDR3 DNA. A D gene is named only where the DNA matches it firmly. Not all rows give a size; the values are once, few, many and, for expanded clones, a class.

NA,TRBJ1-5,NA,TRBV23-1,CASSQSRAPPGYSNQPQHF,TGCGCCAGCAGTCAATCGCGAGCTCCCCCAGGATATAGCAATCAGCCCCAGCATTTT
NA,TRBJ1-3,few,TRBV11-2,CASSLLFLEATSGNTIYF,TGTGCCAGCAGCTTACTGTTCCTGGAGGCGACCTCTGGAAACACCATATATTTT
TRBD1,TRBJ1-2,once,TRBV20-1,CSARRQGSDYGYTF,TGCAGTGCTAGAAGACAGGGGTCGGATTATGGCTACACCTTC
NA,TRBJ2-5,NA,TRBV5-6,CASRATTIQETQYF,TGTGCCAGCAGGGCTACCACAATCCAAGAGACCCAGTACTTC
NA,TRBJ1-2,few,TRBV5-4,CASSRQGQANYGYTF,TGTGCCAGCAGCCGTCAGGGGCAAGCTAACTATGGCTACACCTTC
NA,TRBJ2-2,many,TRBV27,CASSLKPRRELFF,TGTGCCAGCAGTTTAAAACCTCGCAGGGAGCTGTTTTTT
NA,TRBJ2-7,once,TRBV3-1,CASSQAGRPSSYEQYF,TGTGCCAGCAGCCAGGCGGGACGGCCTAGCTCCTACGAGCAGTACTTC
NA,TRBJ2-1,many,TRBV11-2,CASSLDPGLGSSYNEQFF,TGTGCCAGCAGCTTAGATCCGGGTTTGGGGAGCTCCTACAATGAGCAGTTCTTC
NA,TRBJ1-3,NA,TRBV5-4,CASSRETGTRSGNTIYF,TGTGCCAGCAGCAGGGAAACCGGGACACGCTCTGGAAACACCATATATTTT
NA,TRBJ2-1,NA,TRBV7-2,CASSSPASYNEQFF,TGTGCCAGCAGCTCCCCCGCCTCCTACAATGAGCAGTTCTTC
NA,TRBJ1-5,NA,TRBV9,CASSVGGAYQPQHF,TGTGCCAGCAGCGTAGGAGGGGCCTATCAGCCCCAGCATTTT
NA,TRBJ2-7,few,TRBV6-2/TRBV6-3,CASSFVTGYEQYF,TGTGCCAGCAGCTTCGTAACGGGATACGAGCAGTACTTC
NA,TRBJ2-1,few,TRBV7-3,CASSLGQENEQFF,TGTGCCAGCAGCTTAGGGCAGGAGAATGAGCAGTTCTTC
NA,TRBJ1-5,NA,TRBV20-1,CSARPGPDQPQHF,TGCAGTGCTAGGCCCGGCCCCGATCAGCCCCAGCATTTT
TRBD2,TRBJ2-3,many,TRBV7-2,CASSLIGRGVADTQYF,TGTGCCAGCAGCTTAATCGGGAGGGGGGTCGCAGATACGCAGTATTTT
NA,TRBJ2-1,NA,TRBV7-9,CASSPGHSSYNEQFF,TGTGCCAGCAGCCCCGGACACAGCTCCTACAATGAGCAGTTCTTC
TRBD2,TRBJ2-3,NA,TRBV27,CASSPVRDGGADTQYF,TGTGCCAGCAGTCCCGTCCGGGACGGGGGGGCAGATACGCAGTATTTT
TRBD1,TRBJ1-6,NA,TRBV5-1,CASSIKRDRGSGLHF,TGCGCCAGCAGCATAAAACGGGACAGGGGGTCGGGCCTCCACTTT
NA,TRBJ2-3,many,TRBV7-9,CASSSSPTDTQYF,TGTGCCAGCAGCTCTTCCCCCACAGATACGCAGTATTTT
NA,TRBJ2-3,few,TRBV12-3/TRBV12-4,CASRRSSDTQYF,TGTGCCAGCAGAAGGAGTTCAGATACGCAGTATTTT
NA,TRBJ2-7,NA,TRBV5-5,CASSLGLADLLDYEQYF,TGTGCCAGCAGCTTGGGTTTGGCTGATTTACTAGACTACGAGCAGTACTTC
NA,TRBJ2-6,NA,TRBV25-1,CASSVGRGSGANVLTF,TGTGCCAGCAGTGTTGGACGGGGCTCTGGGGCCAACGTCCTGACTTTC
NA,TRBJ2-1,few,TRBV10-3,CAISGGKGNEQFF,TGTGCCATCAGTGGGGGTAAGGGCAATGAGCAGTTCTTC
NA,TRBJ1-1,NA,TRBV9,CASSVGGERTEAFF,TGTGCCAGCAGCGTAGGGGGGGAGCGCACTGAAGCTTTCTTT
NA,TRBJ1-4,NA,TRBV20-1,CSASWSATNEKLFF,TGCAGTGCTAGTTGGAGTGCAACTAATGAAAAACTGTTTTTT
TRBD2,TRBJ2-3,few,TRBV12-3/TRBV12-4,CASSPFGGEDTQYF,TGTGCCAGCAGTCCCTTTGGGGGGGAGGATACGCAGTATTTT
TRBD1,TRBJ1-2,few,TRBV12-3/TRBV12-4,CASSNRDSIGYTF,TGTGCCAGCAGTAACCGGGACAGCATTGGCTACACCTTC
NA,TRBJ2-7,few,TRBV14,CASSRTDRASRPEQYF,TGTGCCAGCAGCCGGACAGACAGAGCCTCTAGGCCCGAGCAGTACTTC
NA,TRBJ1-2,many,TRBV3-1,CASSQDRVSYGYTF,TGTGCCAGCAGCCAAGACAGGGTCTCCTATGGCTACACCTTC
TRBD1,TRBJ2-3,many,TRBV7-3,CASSPTGDRGSHF,TGTGCCAGCAGCCCGACGGGTGACAGGGGCTCCCATTTT
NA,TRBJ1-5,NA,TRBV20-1,CSTTPLGLQNQPQHF,TGCAGTACGACCCCCCTCGGTCTCCAGAATCAGCCCCAGCATTTT
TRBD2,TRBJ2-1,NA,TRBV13,CASSRRGTSGSHEQFF,TGTGCCAGCAGCCGCCGGGGTACTAGCGGGAGTCATGAGCAGTTCTTC
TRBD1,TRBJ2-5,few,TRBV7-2,CASSSGQGMGETQYF,TGTGCCAGCAGCTCGGGACAGGGGATGGGGGAGACCCAGTACTTC
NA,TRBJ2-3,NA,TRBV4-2,CASSQEWLDTQYF,TGTGCCAGCAGCCAAGAATGGTTGGATACGCAGTATTTT
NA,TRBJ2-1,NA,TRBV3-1,CASSRRRHNEQFF,TGTGCCAGCAGCCGCCGCAGACACAATGAGCAGTTCTTC
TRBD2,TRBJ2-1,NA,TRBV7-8,CASGAGGLYNEQFF,TGTGCCAGCGGAGCGGGAGGGCTCTACAATGAGCAGTTCTTC
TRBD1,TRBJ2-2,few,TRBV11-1,CASSPRTGPGELFF,TGTGCCAGCAGCCCCCGGACAGGGCCCGGGGAGCTGTTTTTT
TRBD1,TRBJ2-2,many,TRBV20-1,CSARGDRGKNTGELFF,TGCAGTGCTAGAGGAGACAGGGGGAAAAACACCGGGGAGCTGTTTTTT
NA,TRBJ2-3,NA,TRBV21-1,CASSRASHSTDTQYF,TGTGCCAGCAGCAGGGCCTCCCACAGCACAGATACGCAGTATTTT
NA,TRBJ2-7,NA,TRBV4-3,CASSQLARKDYEQYF,TGCGCCAGCAGCCAACTTGCCCGTAAAGACTACGAGCAGTACTTC
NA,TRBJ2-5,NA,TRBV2,CASRWEETQYF,TGTGCCAGCCGGTGGGAAGAGACCCAGTACTTC
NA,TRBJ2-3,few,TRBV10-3,CAISGMRRGSDTQYF,TGTGCCATCAGTGGGATGCGGCGAGGTTCAGATACGCAGTATTTT
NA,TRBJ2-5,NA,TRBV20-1,CSARDPGYRETQYF,TGCAGTGCTAGAGATCCCGGCTATAGGGAGACCCAGTACTTC
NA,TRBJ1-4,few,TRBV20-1,CSARDTRVLNEKLFF,TGCAGTGCTAGAGATACGCGGGTGCTTAATGAAAAACTGTTTTTT
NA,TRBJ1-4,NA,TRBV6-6,CASSTDGGGKLFF,TGTGCCAGCAGTACCGATGGGGGAGGGAAACTGTTTTTT
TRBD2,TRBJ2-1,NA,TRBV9,CASSARSGNYNEQFF,TGTGCCAGCAGCGCAAGAAGCGGGAATTACAATGAGCAGTTCTTC
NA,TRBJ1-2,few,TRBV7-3,CASSLTQAGYGYTF,TGTGCCAGCAGCTTAACGCAAGCGGGGTATGGCTACACCTTC
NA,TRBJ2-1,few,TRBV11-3,CASSFAQTRRNEQFF,TGTGCCAGCAGCTTCGCCCAGACAAGGCGGAATGAGCAGTTCTTC
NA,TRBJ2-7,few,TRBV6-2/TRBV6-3,CAIQDEGRDYEQYF,TGTGCCATCCAGGACGAGGGTAGGGACTACGAGCAGTACTTC
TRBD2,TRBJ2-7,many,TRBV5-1,CASSKGTSGGLIMDEQYF,TGCGCCAGCAGCAAGGGGACTAGCGGGGGCCTAATTATGGACGAGCAGTACTTC
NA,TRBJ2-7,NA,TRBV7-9,CASSSAGEQYF,TGTGCCAGCAGCTCCGCCGGCGAGCAGTACTTC
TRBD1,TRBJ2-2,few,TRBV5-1,CASSPRTGLHTGELFF,TGCGCCAGCAGCCCCCGGACAGGGTTGCACACCGGGGAGCTGTTTTTT
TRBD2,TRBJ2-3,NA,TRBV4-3,CASSTEAGAGDTQYF,TGCGCCAGCAGCACCGAAGCGGGAGCGGGGGATACGCAGTATTTT
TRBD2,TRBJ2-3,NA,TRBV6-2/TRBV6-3,CASSYGGTSGTDTQYF,TGTGCCAGCAGTTACGGCGGGACTAGCGGCACAGATACGCAGTATTTT
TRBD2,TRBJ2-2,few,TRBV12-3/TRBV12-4,CASSLSSGGSTGELFF,TGTGCCAGCAGTTTGAGTAGCGGGGGGAGCACCGGGGAGCTGTTTTTT
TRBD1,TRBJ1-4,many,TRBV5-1,CASSSGTVNEKLFF,TGTGCCAGCAGCTCCGGGACAGTTAATGAAAAACTGTTTTTT
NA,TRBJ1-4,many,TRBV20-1,CSAFDVTTNEKLFF,TGCAGTGCTTTCGACGTTACAACTAATGAAAAACTGTTTTTT
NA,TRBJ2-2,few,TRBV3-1,CASSQPATRRLTGELFF,TGTGCCAGCAGCCAACCCGCGACTAGACGTTTAACCGGGGAGCTGTTTTTT
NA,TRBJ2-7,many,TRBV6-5,CASSYPSALGEQYF,TGTGCCAGCAGTTACCCCTCCGCACTGGGCGAGCAGTACTTC